The next 24 T cell receptor beta chains were all read from a single sample in a study of Ad26.COV2.S vaccination and SARS-CoV-2 variants (dated by TCRdb to 2020 to 2023). The time point label corresponds to: individuals recovered from natural SARS-CoV-2 infection. Library preparation was by the immunoSEQ multiplex PCR assay. The table was pulled from immuneACCESS by TCRdb, which kept in-frame rearrangements only. Such tables lose some clones; where checked, under half of the loss comes from unresolved V genes, and the rest has no known cause. For this sample the table gives about 97,000 clones, of which roughly 75% were detected only once. The biggest ten clones account for roughly 17% of the sample. This material consisted of peripheral blood, taken after recovery from COVID-19. The receptor set was obtained from a human donor who had recovered from COVID-19.

V usage is TRBV6-1 and J usage is TRBJ2-2; TRBD1 aligns across 10 bases. Germline V CDR1 and CDR2: MNHNS, SASEGT. V was pared by 3 bases and J by 5 bases, with 3 bases of the junction left unmatched. The CDR3 is made up of 15 amino acids. This chain's CDR3 is CASSEGTGVTGELFF. The CDR3, as DNA: TGTGCCAGCAGTGAGGGGACAGGGGTGACCGGGGAGCTGTTTTTT.

J is TRBJ2-4 and V is TRBV7-3; a weak D match, TRBD1 (6 bases). Germline V gene data show CDR1 as SGHTA and CDR2 as FQGTGA. The V gene lost 4 bases and the J gene lost 0 bases, with 16 bases spanning the gap. This CDR3 is built from 17 residues. The CDR3 here is CASSSTGRAVAKNIQYF. As DNA, the CDR3 is TGTGCCAGCAGCTCGACAGGACGGGCGGTAGCCAAAAACATTCAGTACTTC.

This chain connects TRBV28 to TRBJ2-7; the D gene is possibly TRBD2 (7 bases). The germline CDR1 and CDR2 sequences are MDHEN and SYDVKM. CDR3 length: 16 residues. Between the trimmed V and J ends, which lost 5 bases and 2 bases, there was a span of 19 bases. This CDR3 is CASSTQGGAITYEQYF. The CDR3 DNA reads TGTGCCAGCAGTACCCAAGGGGGGGCGATAACCTACGAGCAGTACTTC.

This clone was seen once. The chain links TRBV11-3 to TRBJ2-3; possibly TRBD1 for D (6 bases). Trimming left V 2 bases short and J 4 bases short, with 10 bases between. Germline CDR1 is SGHNT and CDR2 is YENEEA. The CDR3 has 14 amino acids. CDR3 protein: CASSLLGGADTQYF. CDR3 DNA sequence: TGTGCCAGCAGCTTATTAGGGGGTGCAGATACGCAGTATTTT. The full variable domain, with the rest looked up from reference TRBV11-3 and TRBJ2-3, is EAGVVQSPRYKIIEKKQPVAFWCNPISGHNTLYWYLQNLGQGPELLIRYENEEAVDDSQLPKDRFSAERLKGVDSTLKIQPAELGDSAVYLCASSLLGGADTQYFGPGTRLTVL.

The CDR3 loop is CASSLWGGPDTQYF. Written as DNA, the CDR3 is TGTGCCAGCAGTTTATGGGGAGGGCCAGATACGCAGTATTTT. The chain joins TRBV28 to TRBJ2-3, with 7 bases lining up with TRBD2. Germline V gene data show CDR1 as MDHEN and CDR2 as SYDVKM. The CDR3 runs 14 residues. V lost 0 bases, J lost 4 bases, and 1 base stayed unmatched. The full variable domain, completed using reference TRBV28 and TRBJ2-3, is DVKVTQSSRYLVKRTGEKVFLECVQDMDHENMFWYRQDPGLGLRLIYFSYDVKMKEKGDIPEGYSVSREKKERFSLILESASTNQTSMYLCASSLWGGPDTQYFGPGTRLTVL.

The table lists this clone with a few counts. This sequence joins TRBV18 and TRBJ1-3, with D perhaps matching TRBD1 (6 bases). From germline, CDR1 is KGHSH and CDR2 LQKENI. Between the trimmed V and J ends, which lost 2 bases and 3 bases, there was a span of 11 bases. This CDR3 spans 15 amino acids. CDR3 in amino acids: CASSPIRTDGNTIYF. The CDR3 DNA follows: TGTGCCAGCTCACCAATAAGGACAGATGGAAACACCATATATTTT.

The chain combines TRBV5-1 with TRBJ2-7; 10 bases fit TRBD1. V was clipped by 2 bases and J by 7 bases; unmatched bases: 9. Germline CDR1 SGHRS, CDR2 YFSETQ. The CDR3 runs to 15 residues. The CDR3: CASSLSGTGDEEQYF. The CDR3, as DNA: TGCGCCAGCAGCTTATCCGGGACAGGGGATGAGGAGCAGTACTTC.

The J gene is TRBJ2-7, the V gene TRBV6-6; 7 positions match TRBD1. J was trimmed by 4 bases and V by 6 bases; bases with no gene match: 6. The germline gives CDR1 MNHNY, CDR2 SVGAGI (reference sequence). This CDR3 region has 13 residues. CDR3 in DNA: TGTGCCAGCAGCCGACAGGGCTCTTACGAGCAGTACTTC. Its protein is CASSRQGSYEQYF.

This clone was found a few times. The chain joins TRBV6-5 to TRBJ1-2; the D is unclear. The CDR3 has 14 amino acids. Trimming shortened V by 0 bases and J by 7 bases, and 12 bases separated the two germline ends. The germline gives CDR1 MNHEY, CDR2 SVGAGI. CDR3 DNA: TGTGCCAGCAGTTACTCGAAGGCCTTTACTGGCTACACCTTC. Protein product: CASSYSKAFTGYTF.

This sequence joins TRBV11-2 and TRBJ1-4, with D perhaps TRBD1 (6 bases). There are 15 residues in the CDR3. The ends were cut back, 6 bases at V and 3 bases at J, with 14 bases in the middle. The germline V gene encodes CDR1 SGHAT and CDR2 FQNNGV. The CDR3 sequence is CASRRGARANEKLFF. In nucleotides, the CDR3 is TGTGCCAGCAGACGGGGGGCGCGAGCTAATGAAAAACTGTTTTTT.

The chain joins TRBV9 to TRBJ2-7; 8 nucleotides line up with TRBD2. After removal of 0 bases from V and 5 bases from J, the junction contained 7 bases not matched to a gene. The CDR3 is made up of 15 amino acids. The germline gives CDR1 SGDLS, CDR2 YYNGEE. The chain's CDR3 is CASSVGSGGGDEQYF. The CDR3 nucleotides read TGTGCCAGCAGCGTAGGGAGCGGGGGTGGCGACGAGCAGTACTTC.

The chain employs TRBV6-2 or TRBV6-3 and TRBJ2-7; 7 nucleotides agree with TRBD2. This CDR3 comprises 14 residues. CDR1 is MNHEY, CDR2 SVGEGT, per germline. Trimming cost V 7 bases and J 1 base; bases outside gene matches: 7. CDR3 coding DNA: TGTGCCAGCAACCCGGGGGGAGTTTCCTACGAGCAGTACTTC. It translates to CASNPGGVSYEQYF.

The rearrangement links TRBV7-9 to TRBJ1-1; perhaps TRBD1 as D (5 bases). V lost 6 bases, J lost 1 base, and 15 bases lay in between. CDR3 length equals 15 residues. The V gene's germline CDR1 is SEHNR and CDR2 FQNEAQ (reference sequence). CDR3 nucleotides: TGTGCCAGCAGGACAAGGGACGGGGGGAACACTGAAGCTTTCTTT. Amino acid sequence: CASRTRDGGNTEAFF.

The chain has TRBV4-3 and TRBJ1-5; D unresolved. The ends were cut back, 0 bases at V and 7 bases at J, with 7 bases in the middle. Germline V gene sequence: CDR1 LGHNA, CDR2 YSLEER. This CDR3 is 13 amino acids long. CDR3: CASSQDTRQPQHF. The CDR3 DNA is TGCGCCAGCAGCCAAGATACGAGACAGCCCCAGCATTTT.

This chain links TRBV18 with TRBJ1-3; 9 bases fit TRBD1. The germline V gene has CDR1 KGHSH and CDR2 LQKENI. V trimming: 1 base; J trimming: 1 base; junction bases outside the gene matches: 2. The CDR3 sequence is 16 residues long. The CDR3 loop is CASSPRDRASGNTIYF. DNA of the CDR3: TGTGCCAGCTCACCACGGGACAGGGCTTCTGGAAACACCATATATTTT.

This clone appeared once. The rearrangement joins TRBV10-1 to TRBJ2-2; D unresolved. V lost 6 bases to trimming and J lost 1 base, with 6 bases between them. The CDR3 is made up of 13 amino acids. Germline CDR1 WNHNN, CDR2 SYGVQD (reference sequence). The CDR3 region is CASSPENTGELFF. The CDR3 DNA reads TGCGCCAGCAGCCCCGAGAACACCGGGGAGCTGTTTTTT.

The rearrangement joins TRBV5-1 to TRBJ1-2, with 7 bases fitting TRBD1. V shed 5 bases, J shed 2 bases, and the junction held 6 bases outside the gene matches. The CDR3 runs to 14 residues. Germline CDR1 reads SGHRS; CDR2 reads YFSETQ. The CDR3 is CASSTTQGNYGYTF. CDR3 DNA sequence: TGCGCCAGCAGTACGACACAGGGGAACTATGGCTACACCTTC.

The chain has TRBV5-4 and TRBJ1-2; no clear D gene. Trimming took off 9 bases at V and 8 bases at J, with 20 bases between the two ends. Germline V gene lookup returns CDR1 SGHNT and CDR2 YYREEE (reference sequence). CDR3 length equals 13 residues. The CDR3 protein is CATQRETGVGYTF. The CDR3 DNA follows: TGTGCCACGCAACGGGAGACCGGTGTAGGCTACACCTTC.

This chain connects TRBV5-4 to TRBJ2-5; D may be TRBD2 (5 bases). Germline CDR1 and CDR2: SGHNT and YYREEE (reference sequence). V lost 3 bases, J lost 0 bases, and 12 bases lay in between. The CDR3 is 15 amino acids. The CDR3 loop is CASSSDWRYQETQYF. The CDR3 DNA reads TGTGCCAGCAGCTCAGACTGGAGGTACCAAGAGACCCAGTACTTC.

The V call is TRBV7-9, the J call TRBJ2-7, with TRBD1 matching over 9 bases. CDR3 size: 18 residues. The V and J ends lost 0 bases and 2 bases, in that order; junction bases with no gene match: 11. CDR1 and CDR2 (germline): SEHNR, FQNEAQ (reference sequence). CDR3 protein: CASSLAGGRDRVPYEQYF. Written as DNA, the CDR3 is TGTGCCAGCAGCTTAGCGGGGGGCCGGGACAGGGTTCCCTACGAGCAGTACTTC.

The rearrangement uses TRBV11-1 and TRBJ1-2; D is possibly TRBD1 (6 bases). With 1 base removed from V and 10 bases from J, the gap between germline ends came to 19 bases. The CDR3 runs 15 residues. Germline V gives CDR1 SGHAT, CDR2 FQDESV (reference sequence). The CDR3 DNA follows: TGTGCCAGCAGCTTAGTTCCCGGGACAACGTCGTACTACACCTTC. It translates to CASSLVPGTTSYYTF.

The chain employs TRBV6-2 or TRBV6-3 and TRBJ2-1, with D unresolved. V was shortened by 0 bases and J by 13 bases, with 10 bases between the two germline ends. The CDR3 extends over 12 amino acids. Germline CDR1 MNHEY, CDR2 SVGEGT. The CDR3 spells CASSYSIGYQFF. CDR3 DNA sequence: TGTGCCAGCAGTTACTCGATTGGCTATCAGTTCTTC.

Only a few counts were recorded for this clone. For the CDR3, the DNA is TGTGCCAGCAGCTTAGACCCGAGTGAACCGGAGACAGATTCCTACGAGCAGTACTTC. This encodes CASSLDPSEPETDSYEQYF. The chain joins TRBV11-2 to TRBJ2-7, with D perhaps TRBD1 (5 bases). The V gene lost 0 bases and the J gene lost 1 base, with 22 bases spanning the gap. CDR3 size: 19 residues. Per the germline V gene, CDR1 is SGHAT and CDR2 is FQNNGV. The complete variable domain, with remaining parts taken from reference TRBV11-2 and TRBJ2-7, reads EAGVAQSPRYKIIEKRQSVAFWCNPISGHATLYWYQQILGQGPKLLIQFQNNGVVDDSQLPKDRFSAERLKGVDSTLKIQPAKLEDSAVYLCASSLDPSEPETDSYEQYFGPGTRLTVT.

The gene calls are TRBV5-1 and TRBJ2-7, with 7 positions matching TRBD1. The CDR3 loop spans 13 amino acids. With V trimmed by 4 bases and J by 5 bases, 6 bases remained unmatched. Germline V gives CDR1 SGHRS, CDR2 YFSETQ. The CDR3 here is CASSGDSFDEQYF. In nucleotides, the CDR3 is TGCGCCAGCAGCGGGGACAGTTTCGACGAGCAGTACTTC.